This T cell receptor (beta chain) was retrieved from a study of blood T cell repertoires in COVID-19. Sequencing used immunoSEQ multiplex PCR; TCRdb keeps in-frame clones, though not all of them. Of over 45,000 clones detected, over 80% appear once; the ten largest clones hold approximately 54%. The V gene end was trimmed by 5 bases and the J gene end by 0 bases; junction bases not matched to a gene: 3. CDR3 length: 15 amino acids. Germline CDR1 and CDR2: SGHAT and FQDESV (reference sequence). This chain links TRBV11-1 with TRBJ2-7, with TRBD2 matching over 11 bases. The specimen was peripheral blood. The source is a man between 65 and 85 years old with acute or convalescent COVID-19. The CDR3: CASSPGTSGSYEQYF. In DNA, the CDR3 is TGTGCCAGCAGCCCGGGGACTAGCGGCTCCTACGAGCAGTACTTC.